This record covers a single T cell receptor (beta chain). Its antigen is not identified. Deletions cut 0 bases from V and 10 bases from J, with 12 bases between. In germline, CDR1 is SNHLY, CDR2 FYNNEI. This CDR3 comprises 13 residues. T lymphocytes (CD4+ and CD8+) were sorted from PBMCs. Reverse transcribed after extraction, RNA yielded cDNA as the sequencing template. The data were produced by immunoSEQ multiplex PCR, yet TCRdb's version contains in-frame clones alone and is incomplete. The sample records some 180,000 clones, roughly three fifths being singletons. This sample was taken from a study of CD8+ T cells in alopecia areata. Study results and caveats: Relative to mice, TCR sharing across patients was less clear, a difference possibly HLA-related. Elevated clonality characterized lesional scalp relative to normal scalp, particularly in alopecia totalis/universalis.

The clonotype originates from a human donor in good health. The sequenced sample was CD8+ T cells sorted from blood. This rearrangement joins TRBV2 to TRBJ1-1, with D unclear. The CDR3 DNA follows: TGTGCCAGCAGTGAAGCTAATGGAGGACTAGCTTTCTTT. The encoded protein is CASSEANGGLAFF. The full variable domain, completed using reference TRBV2 and TRBJ1-1, is EPEVTQTPSHQVTQMGQEVILRCVPISNHLYFYWYRQILGQKVEFLVSFYNNEISEKSEIFDDQFSVERPDGSNFTLKIRSTKLEDSAMYFCASSEANGGLAFFGQGTRLTVV.